The present entry profiles one T cell receptor (beta chain) with its context. No antigen is known for it. TCRdb reprocessed the 5' RACE reads via MiXCR and lists one record per CDR3 protein. The table has hundreds of thousands of distinct CDR3 sequences, over 15% seen once. This sample is drawn from a study of identical twins. Overall study results and limits: Cord blood's abundant beta clonotypes had fewer insertions, unlike memory repertoires. Compared with models, monozygotic twins showed more out-of-frame TCR alpha sharing.

Trimming shortened V by 5 bases and J by 7 bases, and 12 bases separated the two germline ends. The CDR3 consists of 12 residues. Per germline, CDR1 DFQATT and CDR2 SNEGSKA (reference sequence). The same specimen was also included in a second study, on T cells expressing NK-cell markers. From that second work: In roughly six donors, dominant CD3+CD56+NKG2C+ clonotypes ranked among the top 10 CD8+ clonotypes. Evidence did not settle whether expanded NKG2C+ T cell clones targeted HCMV.

The sample comprised PBMCs. This clonotype was obtained from a woman between 18 and 30 years old in good health. This chain uses TRBV20-1 with TRBJ2-4; no clear D gene. DNA for the CDR3: TGCAGTGCTTCGGACCGTGTCAACATTCAGTACTTC. Translated, it gives CSASDRVNIQYF.